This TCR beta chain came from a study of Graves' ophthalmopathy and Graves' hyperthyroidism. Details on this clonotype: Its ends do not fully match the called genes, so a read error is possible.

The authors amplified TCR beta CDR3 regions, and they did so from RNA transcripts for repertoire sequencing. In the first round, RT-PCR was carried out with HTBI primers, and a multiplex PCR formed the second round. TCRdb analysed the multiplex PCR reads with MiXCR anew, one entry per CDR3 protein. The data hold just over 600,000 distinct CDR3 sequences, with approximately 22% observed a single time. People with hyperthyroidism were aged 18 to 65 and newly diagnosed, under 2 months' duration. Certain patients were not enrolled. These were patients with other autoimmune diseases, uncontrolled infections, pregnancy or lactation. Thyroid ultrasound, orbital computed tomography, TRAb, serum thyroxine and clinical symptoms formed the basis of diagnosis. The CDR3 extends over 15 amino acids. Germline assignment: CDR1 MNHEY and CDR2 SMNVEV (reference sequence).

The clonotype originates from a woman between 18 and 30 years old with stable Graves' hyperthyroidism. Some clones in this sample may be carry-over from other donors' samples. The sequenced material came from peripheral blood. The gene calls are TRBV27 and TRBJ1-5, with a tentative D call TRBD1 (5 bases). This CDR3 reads CASSSGLGGNQPQQF. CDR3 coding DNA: TGTGCCAGCAGTTCAGGGTTGGGTGGCAATCAGCCCCAGCAGTTT.